Sequencing of this T cell receptor beta chain was carried out in a study of cytomegalovirus exposure and HLA in healthy donors. General study results and limits: HLA alleles were associated with fewer than 20,000 TCR beta sequences in a later analysis at 0.05 false discovery rate. Later analysis suggested most CMV-associated TCR beta chains were HLA-restricted.

The PCR used 60 Vbeta and 13 Jbeta primers. The table came from immunoSEQ multiplex PCR; TCRdb's copy has only in-frame clones and leaves some out. The repertoire includes about 130,000 clones, 65% to 70% of them detected once, and approximately 1.6% sits in the top ten. About this clone itself: Its antigen is unknown.

CDR1 and CDR2 (germline): MNHEY, SVGAGI. The CDR3 is 15 amino acids. J lost 5 bases, V lost 0 bases, and 5 bases had no gene match. The receptor comes from a human donor in good health. Sequencing was done on a sample of PBMCs. The chain links TRBV6-5 to TRBJ2-7; 9 bases align to TRBD1. CDR3 sequence: CASSYSKGQGHEQYF. The CDR3 nucleotides read TGTGCCAGCAGTTACTCGAAGGGACAGGGCCACGAGCAGTACTTC.